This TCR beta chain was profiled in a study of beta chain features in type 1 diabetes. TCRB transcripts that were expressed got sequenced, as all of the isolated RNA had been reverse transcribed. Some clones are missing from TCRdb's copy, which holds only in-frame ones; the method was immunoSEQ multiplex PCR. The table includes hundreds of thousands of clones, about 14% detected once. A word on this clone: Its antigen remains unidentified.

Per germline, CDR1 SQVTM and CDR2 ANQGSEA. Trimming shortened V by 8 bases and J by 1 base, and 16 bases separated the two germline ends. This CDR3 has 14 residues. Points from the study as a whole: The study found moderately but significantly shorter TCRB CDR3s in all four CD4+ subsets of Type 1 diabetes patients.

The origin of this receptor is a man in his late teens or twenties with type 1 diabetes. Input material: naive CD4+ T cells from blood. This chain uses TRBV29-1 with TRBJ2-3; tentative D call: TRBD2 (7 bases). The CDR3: CSTTRGGGTDTQYF. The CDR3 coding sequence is TGCAGCACCACAAGGGGGGGAGGCACAGATACGCAGTATTTT.